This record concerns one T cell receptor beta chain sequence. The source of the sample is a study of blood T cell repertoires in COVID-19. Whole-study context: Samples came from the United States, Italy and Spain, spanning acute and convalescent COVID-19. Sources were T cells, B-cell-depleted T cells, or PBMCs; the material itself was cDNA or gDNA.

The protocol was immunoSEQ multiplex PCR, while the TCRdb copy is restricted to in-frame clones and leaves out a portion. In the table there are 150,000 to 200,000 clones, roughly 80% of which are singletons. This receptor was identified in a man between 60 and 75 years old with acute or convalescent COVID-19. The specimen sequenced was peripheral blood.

The CDR3 spells CASSKNTGGSNQPQHF. The CDR3 region has the DNA TGTGCCAGTAGTAAAAATACAGGGGGCAGCAATCAGCCCCAGCATTTT. The chain joins TRBV19 to TRBJ1-5, with 9 bases aligning to TRBD1. The trim removed 4 bases at V and 1 base at J, leaving 5 bases unmatched. CDR3 length: 16 residues. Germline lookup yields CDR1 LNHDA and CDR2 SQIVND (reference sequence).